This T cell receptor beta chain was observed in a study of T cells after yellow fever vaccination. CDR1 SGHRS and CDR2 YFSETQ come from the germline V gene. Trimming stripped 0 bases from V and 6 bases from J, with 9 bases between. The CDR3 runs to 13 residues. Template switching by 5'RACE produced TCR cDNA, adding a universal primer site and UMIs. Using its own MiXCR run on the 5' RACE reads, TCRdb lists one record per CDR3 protein. The sample has around 250,000 distinct CDR3 sequences, roughly 7.2% seen once. The J gene is TRBJ1-2, the V gene TRBV5-1; tentative D call: TRBD1 (5 bases). The receptor was isolated from a young man who received the YFV17D yellow fever vaccine. The starting material was CD4+ T cells sorted from PBMCs, obtained 15 days after the yellow fever booster vaccination. CDR3 sequence (DNA): TGCGCCAGCAGCTTGGCGACAGATGATGGCTACACCTTC. Encoded protein: CASSLATDDGYTF.